The source of this T cell receptor beta chain is a study of T cells in localized non-small cell lung cancer. Study findings and constraints: Tumor trailed uninvolved adjacent lung in T cell clonality, which peaked there. Because only a single region of the tumor was sequenced, heterogeneity remains possible. Longer survival (overall) was linked to higher T cell density in blood. Adjacent lung was found to contain a median approximately 60 of the top 100 tumor clones.

The CDR3 has 12 amino acids. The germline gives CDR1 MDHEN, CDR2 SYDVKM. V was shortened by 4 bases and J by 12 bases, with 13 bases between the two germline ends. Note on this clone: What it recognizes is unknown.

Method: immunoSEQ multiplex PCR; TCRdb's copy keeps in-frame clones and lacks some. Of fewer than 25,000 clones listed, around 90% are singletons. The sequence derives from a woman between 40 and 69 years old with stage I lung adenocarcinoma. This rearrangement joins TRBV28 to TRBJ2-1; D is uncertain. Sequences were derived from peripheral blood, sampled before any cancer treatment. The CDR3 coding sequence is TGTGCCAGCAGTTCTGGCGGTAGAGGGCAGTTCTTC. This codes for CASSSGGRGQFF. The variable domain in full, with the rest retrieved from reference TRBV28 and TRBJ2-1, is DVKVTQSSRYLVKRTGEKVFLECVQDMDHENMFWYRQDPGLGLRLIYFSYDVKMKEKGDIPEGYSVSREKKERFSLILESASTNQTSMYLCASSSGGRGQFFGPGTRLTVL.